The 18 T cell receptor beta chains below were found in one sample sequenced in a study of T cells in Graves' hyperthyroidism and ophthalmopathy. Researchers amplified the TCR beta CDR3 regions from RNA transcripts. RT-PCR in the first round (using the HTBI primer set) targeted the TCR CDR3. MiXCR, run by TCRdb on the multiplex PCR reads, gives a single entry per CDR3 protein. Counted here are hundreds of thousands of distinct CDR3 sequences, around 15% occurring once; the ten biggest clones make up around a sixth. The sample taken for sequencing was blood. The receptors stem from a woman aged 18 to 35 with Graves' hyperthyroidism.

This clonotype has at least ten counts. The chain combines TRBV3-1 with TRBJ2-4; tentatively, D is TRBD2 (7 bases). Trimming left V 1 base short and J 10 bases short, with 17 bases between. Germline lookup yields CDR1 LGHDT and CDR2 YNNKEL (reference sequence). This CDR3 is built from 15 residues. CDR3 sequence (DNA): TGTGCCAGCAGCCAAGTGAGTTACGGGGGGCGGATTCAGTACTTC. Residues: CASSQVSYGGRIQYF.

This clonotype was picked up many times. The chain joins TRBV15 to TRBJ1-1, with D perhaps TRBD1 (5 bases). CDR3 size: 16 residues. Germline values: CDR1 LNHNV, CDR2 YYDKDF (reference sequence). The ends were cut back, 1 base at V and 5 bases at J, with 17 bases in the middle. The CDR3 DNA follows: TGTGCCACCAGCAGAGTTGCGGCTTCCTGGGGGACTGAAGCTTTCTTT. It translates to CATSRVAASWGTEAFF. The entire variable domain, with the rest obtained from reference TRBV15 and TRBJ1-1, is as follows: DAMVIQNPRYQVTQFGKPVTLSCSQTLNHNVMYWYQQKSSQAPKLLFHYYDKDFNNEADTPDNFQSRRPNTSFCFLDIRSPGLGDTAMYLCATSRVAASWGTEAFFGQGTRLTVV.

This clonotype was observed many times. The chain couples TRBV12-3 or TRBV12-4 to TRBJ2-1, with TRBD2 identical over 8 bases. Trimming took 6 bases from V and 6 from J; bases not matched to a gene: 13. The CDR3 length is 16 residues. CDR3 nucleotide sequence: TGTGCCAGCAGCCCTCGGCGGGAGGCCAGCGGCAATGAGCAGTTCTTC. It specifies CASSPRREASGNEQFF.

In its sample, this clonotype was seen many times. This sequence joins TRBV15 and TRBJ2-1; 7 positions match TRBD2. The length of the CDR3 is 14 residues. V was clipped by 8 bases and J by 4 bases; unmatched bases: 8. The germline CDR1 and CDR2 sequences are LNHNV and YYDKDF (reference sequence). This CDR3 reads CATLRDYQYNEQFF. The CDR3 nucleotides are TGTGCCACCTTGCGGGACTACCAGTACAATGAGCAGTTCTTC.

This clonotype was counted at least ten times. The CDR3: CASSLFQGMGEKLFF. Here the CDR3 DNA reads TGTGCCAGCAGTTTATTCCAAGGGATGGGTGAAAAACTGTTTTTT. The chain uses TRBV12-3 or TRBV12-4 and TRBJ1-4; D call uncertain. There are 15 residues in the CDR3. V was shortened by 2 bases and J by 7 bases, with 14 bases between the two germline ends.

This clonotype was picked up many times. The rearrangement joins TRBV7-9 to TRBJ2-1; 8 positions agree with TRBD1. The germline gives CDR1 SEHNR, CDR2 FQNEAQ (reference sequence). V lost 5 bases and J lost 3; bases outside the gene matches: 12. The CDR3 contains 17 residues. The chain's CDR3 is CASSPSSRDRSYNEQFF. The DNA for the CDR3 is TGTGCCAGCAGCCCAAGCTCCCGGGACAGGAGCTACAATGAGCAGTTCTTC. The full variable domain, its missing parts supplied by reference TRBV7-9 and TRBJ2-1, is DTGVSQNPRHKITKRGQNVTFRCDPISEHNRLYWYRQTLGQGPEFLTYFQNEAQLEKSRLLSDRFSAERPKGSFSTLEIQRTEQGDSAMYLCASSPSSRDRSYNEQFFGPGTRLTVL.

The sample holds many counts of this clonotype. The chain links TRBV28 to TRBJ2-5; weak D call: TRBD2 (6 bases). This CDR3 comprises 15 residues. The V and J ends lost 1 base and 7 bases respectively, with 16 bases between them. The germline V gene has CDR1 MDHEN and CDR2 SYDVKM. The CDR3 DNA is TGTGCCAGCAGTTTATTGTTCAGGGAGGTCCGGACCCAGTACTTC. This codes for CASSLLFREVRTQYF.

This clonotype was found many times. The gene calls are TRBV24-1 and TRBJ2-7; 7 bases line up with TRBD1. The CDR3 totals 16 residues. CDR1 and CDR2 from the germline V gene are KGHDR and SFDVKD. Losses at the gene ends were 3 bases for V and 2 bases for J; bases not matched to a gene: 9. The CDR3 DNA reads TGTGCCACCAGTGATAACGGACAGGAAAACCCCTACGAGCAGTACTTC. This encodes CATSDNGQENPYEQYF.

V is TRBV27 and J is TRBJ2-4, with 15 bases that match TRBD2. V lost 6 bases, J lost 0 bases, and 12 bases stayed unmatched. This CDR3 spans 20 amino acids. CDR1 is MNHEY and CDR2 is SMNVEV in the germline V gene (reference sequence). The DNA of the CDR3 is TGTGCCAGCAGCTTAAGTTCGGGACTAGCGGGGGGTCTAGCCAAAAACATTCAGTACTTC. Protein product: CASSLSSGLAGGLAKNIQYF.

The chain couples TRBV18 to TRBJ2-1; maybe TRBD1 (5 bases). Germline lookup yields CDR1 KGHSH and CDR2 LQKENI. V gave up 0 bases and J gave up 4 bases, with 10 bases separating them. The CDR3 length is 15 residues. CDR3 loop: CASSPPGRDYNEQFF. In nucleotides, the CDR3 is TGTGCCAGCTCACCACCGGGCAGGGATTACAATGAGCAGTTCTTC.

This clonotype was recorded at least ten times. V is TRBV2 and J is TRBJ1-3; 7 nucleotides align to TRBD1. V lost 7 bases to trimming and J lost 4 bases; unmatched junction nucleotides: 10. Germline CDR1 reads SNHLY; CDR2 reads FYNNEI. The CDR3 totals 15 residues. CDR3 DNA sequence: TGTGCCAGCACCATAGACAGGGATAGCGGAAACACCATATATTTT. Translation gives CASTIDRDSGNTIYF.

This clonotype was seen ten or more times. The chain has TRBV28 and TRBJ1-1; a weak D match, TRBD1 (5 bases). CDR3 length equals 10 residues. Germline V lookup: CDR1 MDHEN, CDR2 SYDVKM. Trimming left V 8 bases short and J 6 bases short, with 7 bases between. The CDR3 region has the DNA TGTGCCAGCGGGGACGCTGAAGCTTTCTTT. The encoded protein is CASGDAEAFF. Full variable domain (remainder filled in from reference TRBV28 and TRBJ1-1): DVKVTQSSRYLVKRTGEKVFLECVQDMDHENMFWYRQDPGLGLRLIYFSYDVKMKEKGDIPEGYSVSREKKERFSLILESASTNQTSMYLCASGDAEAFFGQGTRLTVV.

Ten or more counts support this clonotype. The rearrangement joins TRBV27 to TRBJ1-1; D possibly corresponds to TRBD1 (5 bases). Trimming took off 2 bases at V and 2 bases at J, with 12 bases between the two ends. Germline V lookup: CDR1 MNHEY, CDR2 SMNVEV (reference sequence). The CDR3 runs 15 residues. DNA for the CDR3: TGTGCCAGCAGTTTACGGTCCAGGGCTAACACTGAAGCTTTCTTT. This codes for CASSLRSRANTEAFF.

The rearrangement links TRBV6-1 to TRBJ1-1; 10 positions agree with TRBD1. Losses at the gene ends were 6 bases for V and 5 bases for J; bases not matched to a gene: 3. The germline V gene has CDR1 MNHNS and CDR2 SASEGT. The CDR3 runs to 13 residues. The CDR3, as DNA: TGTGCCAGCAGGACAGGGGGCGGAACTGAAGCTTTCTTT. Protein sequence: CASRTGGGTEAFF.

This clonotype has just a few counts. CDR3 region: CASSSRYPGPSYEQYF. Written as DNA, the CDR3 is TGTGCCAGCAGTTCCCGCTATCCGGGACCCTCCTACGAGCAGTACTTC. This chain uses TRBV2 with TRBJ2-7; D is perhaps TRBD1 or TRBD2 (5 bases each). Germline V gene data show CDR1 as SNHLY and CDR2 as FYNNEI. The germline V and J ends were trimmed by 5 bases and 0 bases, with 17 bases remaining between them. The CDR3 is 16 amino acids. The full variable domain, rest sourced from reference TRBV2 and TRBJ2-7, is EPEVTQTPSHQVTQMGQEVILRCVPISNHLYFYWYRQILGQKVEFLVSFYNNEISEKSEIFDDQFSVERPDGSNFTLKIRSTKLEDSAMYFCASSSRYPGPSYEQYFGPGTRLTVT.

This clonotype has at least ten counts. One base away lies a much larger clone, so this may be a sequencing read error. This is likely a read error, given that the CDR3 carries no conserved phenylalanine or tryptophan at its end. This chain joins TRBV28 and TRBJ2-7; D possibly uses TRBD1 or TRBD2 (5 bases each). The CDR3 runs to 15 residues. Per germline, CDR1 MDHEN and CDR2 SYDVKM. Trimming pared 3 bases from V and 5 bases from J, leaving 17 bases between. The CDR3 is CASSFTGTKRHEQYL. Written as DNA, the CDR3 is TGTGCCAGCAGTTTCACCGGGACCAAGCGCCACGAGCAGTACCTC.

J is TRBJ1-6 and V is TRBV18; tentative D call: TRBD1 (5 bases). The germline V gene has CDR1 KGHSH and CDR2 LQKENI. The length of the CDR3 is 19 residues. The V end was cut by 1 base, the J end by 6 bases, with 22 bases between. The CDR3 reads CASSPRPQEEGQFNSPLHF. In nucleotides, the CDR3 is TGTGCCAGCTCACCACGTCCACAGGAGGAGGGTCAATTTAATTCACCCCTCCACTTT.

This chain connects TRBV9 to TRBJ2-5, with D perhaps matching TRBD2 (5 bases). Germline CDR1 is SGDLS and CDR2 is YYNGEE. The V and J ends lost 3 bases and 3 bases respectively, with 9 bases between them. CDR3 length: 13 amino acids. CDR3 loop: CASSAGVKETQYF. Written as DNA, the CDR3 is TGTGCCAGCAGCGCCGGGGTAAAAGAGACCCAGTACTTC.